The clone carrying this T cell receptor (beta chain) was counted at least ten times. The sample belongs to a study of T-cell reconstitution after alpha-beta-depleted transplantation in children. Unique molecular identifiers tagged the TCRbeta library. TCRdb itself ran the PCR reads through MiXCR, one entry per CDR3 protein. This table holds around 78,000 distinct CDR3 sequences, 5.5% to 7.5% found once. Sequencing used PBMCs from the stem cell graft donor, obtained from the stem cell graft. This TCR was sampled from a human donor who donated a stem cell graft to a child with acute lymphoblastic leukemia.

As DNA, the CDR3 is TGTGCCAGCAGTGACACAGGGGGCTTGGGTTCACCCCTCCACTTT. It specifies CASSDTGGLGSPLHF. The chain joins TRBV25-1 to TRBJ1-6, with TRBD1 matching 9 bases. Looked up from germline, CDR1 is MGHDK and CDR2 is SYGVNS. The CDR3 totals 15 residues. V lost 3 bases to trimming and J lost 9 bases; unmatched junction nucleotides: 6.